This TCR beta chain was captured by sequencing in a study of cytomegalovirus exposure and HLA in healthy donors. Concerning this clone itself: The antigen is unknown.

Study conclusions and caveats: Equally common other TCR beta chains were less clonally expanded than HLA-associated ones, a later analysis found. Among donors in an Asian-associated ancestry cluster, a later analysis reportedly found fewer N-insertions than the roughly 610-donor mean.

CDR1 and CDR2 (germline): SGHRS, YFSETQ. The CDR3 is 17 residues long. The J segment lost 3 bases and the V segment lost 4 bases, leaving 10 bases of the junction unmatched. It was with 60 Vbeta and 13 Jbeta primers that the PCR ran. The data were produced by immunoSEQ multiplex PCR, yet TCRdb's version contains in-frame clones alone and is incomplete. The table records approximately 190,000 clones, about 81% of them present only once. While unrecorded immune exposures were likely, the donors were nominally healthy when sampled. The receptor was derived from a woman younger than 35 in good health and CMV-seropositive. The chain uses TRBV5-1 and TRBJ1-4, with TRBD1 identical over 9 bases. Sequences were obtained from PBMCs. CDR3 sequence (DNA): TGCGCCAGCAGCAAGGGACAGGGTACAATGGCTAATGAAAAACTGTTTTTT. Translation: CASSKGQGTMANEKLFF. The complete variable domain, with remaining parts taken from reference TRBV5-1 and TRBJ1-4, reads KAGVTQTPRYLIKTRGQQVTLSCSPISGHRSVSWYQQTPGQGLQFLFEYFSETQRNKGNFPGRFSGRQFSNSRSEMNVSTLELGDSALYLCASSKGQGTMANEKLFFGSGTQLSVL.